This entry is about one T cell receptor beta chain. The target antigen is unknown. These data come from a study of radiation and T cells in renal cell carcinoma. Study results and limitations: No pretreatment tumor biopsies were available for baseline clonotypes. Top tumor clonotypes rose in blood 2 weeks post-radiation, then contracted.

Time point reported: blood 4 weeks post-SBRT, at nephrectomy. Noted treatment: 15 Gy SBRT to primary tumor, nephrectomy 4 weeks later. Nephrectomy followed 15 Gy stereotactic body radiation by 4 weeks. The patient's renal cell carcinoma had clear cell pathology. Repertoires were generated with immunoSEQ multiplex PCR, while TCRdb's copy carries only in-frame clones and drops some. The sample holds about 78,000 clones, about 89% seen once. The sample was blood, taken from a patient whose treatment included radiotherapy and nephrectomy. The TCR comes from a woman in her sixties or seventies with renal cell carcinoma.

Here the CDR3 reads CASSLMSSTGAYTGELFF. For the CDR3, the DNA is TGTGCCAGCAGCTTAATGAGCAGTACCGGGGCATACACCGGGGAGCTGTTTTTT. The V call is TRBV7-8, the J call TRBJ2-2; D is perhaps TRBD1 or TRBD2 (5 bases each). The CDR3 sequence is 18 residues long. Germline V gene lookup returns CDR1 SGHVS and CDR2 FQNEAQ. Trimming took off 2 bases at V and 3 bases at J, with 19 bases between the two ends.